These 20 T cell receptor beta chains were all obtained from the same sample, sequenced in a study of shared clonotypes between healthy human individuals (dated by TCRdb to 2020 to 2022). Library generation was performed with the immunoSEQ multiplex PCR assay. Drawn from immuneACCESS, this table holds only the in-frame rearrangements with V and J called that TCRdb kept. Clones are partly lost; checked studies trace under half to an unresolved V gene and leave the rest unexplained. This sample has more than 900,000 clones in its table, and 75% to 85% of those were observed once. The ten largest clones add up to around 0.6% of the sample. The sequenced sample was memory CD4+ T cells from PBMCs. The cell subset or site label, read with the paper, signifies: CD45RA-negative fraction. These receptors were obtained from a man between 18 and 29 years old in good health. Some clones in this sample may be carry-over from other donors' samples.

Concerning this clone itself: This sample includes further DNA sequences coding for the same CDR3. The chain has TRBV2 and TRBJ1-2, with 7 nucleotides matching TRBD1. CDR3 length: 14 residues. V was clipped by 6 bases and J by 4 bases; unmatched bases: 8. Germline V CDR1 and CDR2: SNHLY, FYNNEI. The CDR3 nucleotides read TGTGCCAGCAGCGTGGACAGGCTTAGCTATGGCTACACCTTC. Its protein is CASSVDRLSYGYTF.

The DNA for the CDR3 is TGTGCCAGCAGGTACAGGGAGGGAACAGATACGCAGTATTTT. Its translation is CASRYREGTDTQYF. The genes are TRBV6-5 and TRBJ2-3; D may be TRBD2 (7 bases). Trimming cost V 6 bases and J 3 bases, with 13 bases left between them. Germline values: CDR1 MNHEY, CDR2 SVGAGI. The CDR3 sequence is 14 residues long.

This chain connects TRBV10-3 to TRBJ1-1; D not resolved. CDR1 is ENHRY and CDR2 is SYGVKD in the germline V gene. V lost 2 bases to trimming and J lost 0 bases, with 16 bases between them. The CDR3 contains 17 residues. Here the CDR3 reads CAISEDSAGLMNTEAFF. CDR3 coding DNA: TGTGCCATCAGTGAGGATTCTGCAGGTCTCATGAACACTGAAGCTTTCTTT.

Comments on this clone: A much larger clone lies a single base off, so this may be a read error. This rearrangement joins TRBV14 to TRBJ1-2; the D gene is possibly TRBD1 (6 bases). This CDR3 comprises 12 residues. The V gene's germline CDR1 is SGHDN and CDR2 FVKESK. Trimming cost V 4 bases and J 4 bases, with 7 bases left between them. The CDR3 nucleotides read TGTGCCAGCAGCCGACAGGCCTATGGCTACACCTTC. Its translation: CASSRQAYGYTF.

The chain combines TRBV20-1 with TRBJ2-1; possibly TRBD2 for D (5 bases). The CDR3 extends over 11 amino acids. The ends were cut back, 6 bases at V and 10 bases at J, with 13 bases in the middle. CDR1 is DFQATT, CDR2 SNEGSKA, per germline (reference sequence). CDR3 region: CSAGVGKEQFF. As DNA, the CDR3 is TGCAGTGCAGGAGTCGGGAAGGAGCAGTTCTTC.

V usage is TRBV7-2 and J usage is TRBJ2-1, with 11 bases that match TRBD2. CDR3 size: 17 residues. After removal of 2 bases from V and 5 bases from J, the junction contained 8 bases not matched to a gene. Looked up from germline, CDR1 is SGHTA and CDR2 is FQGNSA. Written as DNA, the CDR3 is TGTGCCAGCAGCTTATTGCCGCCGGGACTAGCGGACAATGAGCAGTTCTTC. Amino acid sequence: CASSLLPPGLADNEQFF.

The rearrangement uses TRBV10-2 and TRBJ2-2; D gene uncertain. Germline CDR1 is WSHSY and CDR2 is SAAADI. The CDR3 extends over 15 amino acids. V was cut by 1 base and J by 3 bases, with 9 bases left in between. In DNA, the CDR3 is TGCGCCAGCAGTGAGTTCAGCCAGTACACCGGGGAGCTGTTTTTT. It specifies CASSEFSQYTGELFF.

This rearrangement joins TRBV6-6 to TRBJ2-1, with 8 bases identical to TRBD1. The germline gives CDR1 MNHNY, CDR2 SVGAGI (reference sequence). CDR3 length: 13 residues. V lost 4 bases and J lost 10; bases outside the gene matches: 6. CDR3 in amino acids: CASSSRAGGEQFF. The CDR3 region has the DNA TGTGCCAGCAGTTCCCGCGCAGGGGGCGAGCAGTTCTTC.

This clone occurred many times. The CDR3 loop reads CASSLAGIGAFF. CDR3 DNA: TGTGCCAGCAGCTTGGCCGGGATAGGCGCTTTCTTT. The rearrangement links TRBV5-8 to TRBJ1-1, with unresolved D. V was shortened by 0 bases and J by 11 bases, with 11 bases between the two germline ends. CDR1 and CDR2 (germline): SGHTS, YDEGEE. The CDR3 totals 12 residues.

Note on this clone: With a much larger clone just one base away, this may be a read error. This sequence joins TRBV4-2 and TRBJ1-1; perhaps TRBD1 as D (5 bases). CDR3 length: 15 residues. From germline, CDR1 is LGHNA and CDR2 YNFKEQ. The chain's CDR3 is CASSLDRAGLTEASF. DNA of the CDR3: TGTGCCAGCAGCCTAGATCGGGCAGGGTTAACTGAAGCTTCCTTT.

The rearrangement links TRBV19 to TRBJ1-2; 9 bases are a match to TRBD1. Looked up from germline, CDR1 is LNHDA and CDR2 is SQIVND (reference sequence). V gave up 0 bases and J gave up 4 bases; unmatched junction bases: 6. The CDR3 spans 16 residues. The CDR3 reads CASSIELWDRVYGYTF. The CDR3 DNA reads TGTGCCAGTAGTATAGAACTATGGGACAGGGTCTATGGCTACACCTTC.

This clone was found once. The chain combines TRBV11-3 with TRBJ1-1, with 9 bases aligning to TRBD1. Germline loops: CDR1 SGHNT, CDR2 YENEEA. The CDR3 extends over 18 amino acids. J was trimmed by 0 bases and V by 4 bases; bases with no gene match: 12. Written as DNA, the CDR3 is TGTGCCAGCAGCTCGTTGCTGGGACAGGGAAGAGTGAACACTGAAGCTTTCTTT. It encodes CASSSLLGQGRVNTEAFF. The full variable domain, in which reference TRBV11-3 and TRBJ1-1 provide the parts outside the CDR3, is EAGVVQSPRYKIIEKKQPVAFWCNPISGHNTLYWYLQNLGQGPELLIRYENEEAVDDSQLPKDRFSAERLKGVDSTLKIQPAELGDSAVYLCASSSLLGQGRVNTEAFFGQGTRLTVV.

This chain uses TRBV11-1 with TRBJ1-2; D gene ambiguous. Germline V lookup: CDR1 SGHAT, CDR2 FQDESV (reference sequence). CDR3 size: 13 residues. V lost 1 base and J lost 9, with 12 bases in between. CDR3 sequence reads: CASSLVGVGSYTF. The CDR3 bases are TGTGCCAGCAGCTTAGTGGGTGTTGGAAGCTACACCTTC.

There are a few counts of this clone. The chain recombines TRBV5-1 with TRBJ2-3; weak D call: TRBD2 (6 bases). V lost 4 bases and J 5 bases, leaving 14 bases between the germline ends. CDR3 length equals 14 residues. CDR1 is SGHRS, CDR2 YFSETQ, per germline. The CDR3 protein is CASSPGGEVDTQYF. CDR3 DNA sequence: TGCGCCAGCAGCCCCGGGGGAGAGGTAGATACGCAGTATTTT. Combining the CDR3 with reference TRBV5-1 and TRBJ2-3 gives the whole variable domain KAGVTQTPRYLIKTRGQQVTLSCSPISGHRSVSWYQQTPGQGLQFLFEYFSETQRNKGNFPGRFSGRQFSNSRSEMNVSTLELGDSALYLCASSPGGEVDTQYFGPGTRLTVL.

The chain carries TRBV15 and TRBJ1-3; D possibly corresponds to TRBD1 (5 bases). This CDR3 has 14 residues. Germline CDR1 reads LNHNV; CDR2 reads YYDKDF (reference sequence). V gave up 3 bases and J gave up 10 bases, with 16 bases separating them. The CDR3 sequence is CATSRGLAGGTIYF. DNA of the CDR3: TGTGCCACCAGCAGGGGGCTCGCTGGGGGGACCATATATTTT.

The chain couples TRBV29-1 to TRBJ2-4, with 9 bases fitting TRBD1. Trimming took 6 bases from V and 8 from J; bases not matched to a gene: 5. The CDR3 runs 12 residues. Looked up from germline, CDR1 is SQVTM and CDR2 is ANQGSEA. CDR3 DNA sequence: TGCAGCGTGGGACAGGGTTTGGACATTCAGTACTTC. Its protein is CSVGQGLDIQYF.

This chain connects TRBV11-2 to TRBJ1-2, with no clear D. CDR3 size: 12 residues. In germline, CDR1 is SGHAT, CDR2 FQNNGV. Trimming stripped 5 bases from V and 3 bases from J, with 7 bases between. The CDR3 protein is CASSNLYYGYTF. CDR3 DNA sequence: TGTGCCAGCAGCAACCTATACTATGGCTACACCTTC.

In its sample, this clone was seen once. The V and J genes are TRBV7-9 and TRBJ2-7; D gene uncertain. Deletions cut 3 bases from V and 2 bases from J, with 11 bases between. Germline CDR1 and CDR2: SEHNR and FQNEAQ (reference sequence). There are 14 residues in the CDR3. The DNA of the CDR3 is TGTGCCAGCAGCTTTGGACGTATGCCCTACGAGCAGTACTTC. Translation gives CASSFGRMPYEQYF.

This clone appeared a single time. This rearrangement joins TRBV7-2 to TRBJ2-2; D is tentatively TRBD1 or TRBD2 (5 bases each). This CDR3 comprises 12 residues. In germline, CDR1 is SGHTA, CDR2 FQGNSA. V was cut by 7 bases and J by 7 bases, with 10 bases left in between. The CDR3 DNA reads TGTGCCAGCACTTCGAGGGGCGGGGAGCTGTTTTTT. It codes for CASTSRGGELFF.

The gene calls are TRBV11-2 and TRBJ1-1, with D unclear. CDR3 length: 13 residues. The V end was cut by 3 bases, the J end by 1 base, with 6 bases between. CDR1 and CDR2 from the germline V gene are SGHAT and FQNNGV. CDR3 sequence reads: CASSFTANTEAFF. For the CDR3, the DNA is TGTGCCAGCAGCTTCACCGCGAACACTGAAGCTTTCTTT.